The 14 T cell receptor beta chains listed next were all sequenced from one sample in a study of T cell repertoires in cytomegalovirus infection. Using its own MiXCR run on the reads, TCRdb lists one record per CDR3 protein. This table has 200,000 to 300,000 distinct CDR3 sequences, approximately 9% appearing once. The sample consisted of PBMCs. The receptors were sampled from a human donor in good health (CMV status not recorded). Some clones in this sample may be carry-over from other donors' samples.

This clonotype was found many times. The chain recombines TRBV7-2 with TRBJ1-5; 8 nucleotides line up with TRBD1. The V and J ends lost 6 bases and 7 bases, in that order; junction bases with no gene match: 11. The germline V gene has CDR1 SGHTA and CDR2 FQGNSA. The CDR3 is 15 amino acids. CDR3 coding DNA: TGTGCCAGCAGTATGACAGGGGTTGGAGAGCAGCCCCAGCATTTT. Encoded protein: CASSMTGVGEQPQHF.

Many counts were recorded for this clonotype. The V and J genes are TRBV7-2 and TRBJ2-7, with 13 bases fitting TRBD2. The CDR3 length is 16 residues. V lost 5 bases, J lost 4 bases, and 8 bases stayed unmatched. Germline V CDR1 and CDR2: SGHTA, FQGNSA. CDR3 sequence: CASSTPPGLAGYEQYF. Here the CDR3 DNA reads TGTGCCAGCAGCACCCCCCCGGGACTAGCGGGGTACGAGCAGTACTTC.

In this sample, this clonotype turned up many times. This rearrangement joins TRBV7-9 to TRBJ2-5, with TRBD2 matching 7 bases. With V trimmed by 2 bases and J by 4 bases, 7 bases remained unmatched. Looked up from germline, CDR1 is SEHNR and CDR2 is FQNEAQ (reference sequence). The CDR3 length is 15 residues. CDR3 loop: CASSLWQRERETQYF. DNA for the CDR3: TGTGCCAGCAGCTTATGGCAGCGGGAAAGAGAGACCCAGTACTTC.

This clonotype was seen at least ten times. V gene TRBV7-2 combines with J gene TRBJ2-5; 9 bases map to TRBD2. The CDR3 loop spans 14 amino acids. Losses at the gene ends were 3 bases for V and 5 bases for J; bases not matched to a gene: 4. The germline gives CDR1 SGHTA, CDR2 FQGNSA. CDR3 nucleotide sequence: TGTGCCAGCAGCTTCGGACTAGCGCATGAGACCCAGTACTTC. This sequence encodes CASSFGLAHETQYF.

Regarding this clonotype: A much larger clonotype is one base distant, so this may be a read error. The V gene is TRBV19, the J gene TRBJ1-3, with D unresolved. The CDR3 runs to 14 residues. Germline V gene data show CDR1 as LNHDA and CDR2 as SQIVND (reference sequence). CDR3 nucleotides: TGTGCCCGTAGTATTGTCGACACTGGAAACACCATATATTTT. Translation: CARSIVDTGNTIYF.

In this sample, this clonotype turned up many times. This sequence joins TRBV7-2 and TRBJ1-2, with 10 bases matching TRBD1. V shed 1 base and J 2 bases; nucleotides not matched to a gene: 4. CDR3 length equals 16 residues. Germline V gene lookup returns CDR1 SGHTA and CDR2 FQGNSA. In DNA, the CDR3 is TGTGCCAGCAGCTTAGATGTGACAGGGGGCAACTATGGCTACACCTTC. Translating gives CASSLDVTGGNYGYTF.

This clonotype was seen many times. V and J are TRBV6-1 and TRBJ2-7; TRBD1 matches at 8 bases. Germline CDR1 MNHNS, CDR2 SASEGT. CDR3 length: 15 residues. The trim removed 4 bases at V and 3 bases at J, leaving 8 bases unmatched. This chain's CDR3 is CASSATTGGDYEQYF. CDR3 DNA: TGTGCCAGCAGTGCTACTACAGGGGGAGACTACGAGCAGTACTTC.

The genes are TRBV19 and TRBJ2-1, with a tentative D call TRBD1 (6 bases). This CDR3 contains 16 residues. With 10 bases removed from V and 0 bases from J, the gap between germline ends came to 19 bases. The germline V gene has CDR1 LNHDA and CDR2 SQIVND (reference sequence). CDR3 bases: TGTGCCACCCCGGGACACCTATCAAGCTCCTACAATGAGCAGTTCTTC. Protein sequence: CATPGHLSSSYNEQFF.

This clonotype was picked up many times. The genes are TRBV28 and TRBJ2-2; D unclear. V shed 8 bases and J shed 4 bases, with 5 bases lying between them. The CDR3 totals 11 residues. The germline V gene encodes CDR1 MDHEN and CDR2 SYDVKM. The CDR3 region has the DNA TGTGCCAGCCGGAGCACCGGGGAGCTGTTTTTT. It codes for CASRSTGELFF.

There are a few counts of this clonotype. The chain has TRBV7-2 and TRBJ2-5, with D tentatively TRBD1 or TRBD2 (5 bases each). The CDR3 consists of 13 residues. Germline V CDR1 and CDR2: SGHTA, FQGNSA. V dropped 5 bases and J dropped 1 base, with 8 bases sitting between them. CDR3 nucleotide sequence: TGTGCCAGCAGCGGGGACCTCCAAGAGACCCAGTACTTC. Protein: CASSGDLQETQYF.

The chain employs TRBV2 and TRBJ2-1, with 12 bases aligning to TRBD2. CDR1 SNHLY and CDR2 FYNNEI come from the germline V gene. This CDR3 spans 15 amino acids. V gave up 4 bases and J gave up 9 bases; unmatched junction bases: 7. The CDR3 reads CASSVSTSGRSEQFF. In nucleotides, the CDR3 is TGTGCCAGCAGTGTGTCAACTAGCGGGAGGTCTGAGCAGTTCTTC.

This chain links TRBV28 with TRBJ2-7, with 9 bases fitting TRBD1. The CDR3 is 17 residues long. Trimming took 4 bases from V and 2 from J; bases not matched to a gene: 12. In germline, CDR1 is MDHEN, CDR2 SYDVKM. The CDR3 DNA sequence: TGTGCCAGCAGTTCCGCGTTAGGGACAGGGCGGACCTACGAGCAGTACTTC. Its translation: CASSSALGTGRTYEQYF.

This clonotype was found many times. The chain links TRBV28 to TRBJ2-3; D remains ambiguous. V dropped 4 bases and J dropped 2 bases, with 4 bases sitting between them. Per germline, CDR1 MDHEN and CDR2 SYDVKM. This CDR3 spans 12 amino acids. The CDR3 nucleotides read TGTGCCAGCAGTTCTCACACAGATACGCAGTATTTT. It translates to CASSSHTDTQYF.

This clonotype was observed at least ten times. The CDR3 protein is CASSGQGSLNQPQHF. The CDR3 DNA sequence: TGTGCCAGCAGTGGCCAGGGCAGCCTCAATCAGCCCCAGCATTTT. The chain couples TRBV6-1 to TRBJ1-5, with TRBD1 as a possible D gene (5 bases). The germline V gene encodes CDR1 MNHNS and CDR2 SASEGT. Trimming shortened V by 4 bases and J by 3 bases, and 13 bases separated the two germline ends. The CDR3 is 15 amino acids.